This T cell receptor beta chain originates from a study of blood T cell repertoires in COVID-19. Study information: Samples of COVID-19 (acute and convalescent) were obtained from the United States, Italy and Spain.

In the authors' methods: Counts of nucleated cells, estimated from reference gene primer amplification, were obtained. The assay was immunoSEQ multiplex PCR, and TCRdb's table has in-frame clones only and misses some. Clone size and V and J calls were adopted from that table, with D and trimming inferred from the DNA. The table shows roughly 70,000 clones, with around 77% occurring only once. The CDR3 spans 15 residues. Per germline, CDR1 MDHEN and CDR2 SYDVKM. The V segment lost 6 bases and the J segment 0 bases; nucleotides outside the gene matches: 4. The V and J genes are TRBV28 and TRBJ2-7; 11 positions match TRBD2. This clonotype originated in a human donor in a cohort sampled during active COVID-19. Sequences were obtained from peripheral blood. The CDR3 DNA follows: TGTGCCAGCAGATTAGCGGGAGGGGACTCCTACGAGCAGTACTTC. Its protein is CASRLAGGDSYEQYF.